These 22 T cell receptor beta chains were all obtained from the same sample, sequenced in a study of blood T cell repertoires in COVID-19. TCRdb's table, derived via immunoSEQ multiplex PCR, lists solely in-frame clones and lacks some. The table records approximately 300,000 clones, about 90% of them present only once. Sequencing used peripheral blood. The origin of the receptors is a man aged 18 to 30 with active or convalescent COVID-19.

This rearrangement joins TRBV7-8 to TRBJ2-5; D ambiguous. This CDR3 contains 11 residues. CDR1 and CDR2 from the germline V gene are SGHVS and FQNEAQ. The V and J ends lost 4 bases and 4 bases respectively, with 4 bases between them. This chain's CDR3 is CASSSGETQYF. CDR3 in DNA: TGTGCCAGCAGCTCAGGAGAGACCCAGTACTTC.

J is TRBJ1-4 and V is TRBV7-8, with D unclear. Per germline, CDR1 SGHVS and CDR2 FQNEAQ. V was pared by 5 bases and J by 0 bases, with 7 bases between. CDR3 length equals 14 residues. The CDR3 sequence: CASSGSATNEKLFF. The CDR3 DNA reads TGTGCCAGCAGCGGCAGTGCAACTAATGAAAAACTGTTTTTT.

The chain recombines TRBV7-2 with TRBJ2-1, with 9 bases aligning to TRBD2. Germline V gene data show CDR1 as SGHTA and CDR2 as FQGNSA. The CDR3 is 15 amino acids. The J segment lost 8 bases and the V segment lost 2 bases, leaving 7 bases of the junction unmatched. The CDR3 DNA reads TGTGCCAGCAGCTTACAGCTAGCGGGGACACATGAGCAGTTCTTC. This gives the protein CASSLQLAGTHEQFF.

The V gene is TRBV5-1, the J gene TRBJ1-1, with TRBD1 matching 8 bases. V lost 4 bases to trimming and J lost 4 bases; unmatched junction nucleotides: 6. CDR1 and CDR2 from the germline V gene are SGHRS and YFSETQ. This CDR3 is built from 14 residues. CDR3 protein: CASSADRAATEAFF. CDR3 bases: TGCGCCAGCAGCGCGGACAGGGCGGCCACTGAAGCTTTCTTT.

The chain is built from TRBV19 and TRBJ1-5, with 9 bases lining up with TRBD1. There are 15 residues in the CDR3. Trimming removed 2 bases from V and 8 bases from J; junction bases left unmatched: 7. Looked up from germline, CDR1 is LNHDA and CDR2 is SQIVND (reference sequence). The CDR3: CASSIFATGGEPQHF. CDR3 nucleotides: TGTGCCAGTAGTATATTTGCGACAGGGGGGGAGCCCCAGCATTTT.

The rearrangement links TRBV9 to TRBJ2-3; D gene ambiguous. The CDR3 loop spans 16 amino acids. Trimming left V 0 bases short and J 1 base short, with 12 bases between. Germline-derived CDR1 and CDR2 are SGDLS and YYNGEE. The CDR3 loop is CASSVDNSLGTDTQYF. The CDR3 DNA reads TGTGCCAGCAGCGTAGATAATAGCTTGGGCACAGATACGCAGTATTTT.

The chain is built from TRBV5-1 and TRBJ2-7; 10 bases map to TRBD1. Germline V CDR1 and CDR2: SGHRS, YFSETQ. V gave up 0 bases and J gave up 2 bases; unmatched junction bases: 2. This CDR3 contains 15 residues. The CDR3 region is CASSLGQGATYEQYF. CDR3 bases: TGCGCCAGCAGCTTGGGACAGGGGGCGACCTACGAGCAGTACTTC.

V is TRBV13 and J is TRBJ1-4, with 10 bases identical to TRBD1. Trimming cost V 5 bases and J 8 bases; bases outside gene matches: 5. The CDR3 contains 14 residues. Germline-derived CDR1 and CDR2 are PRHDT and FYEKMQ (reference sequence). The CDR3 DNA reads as TGTGCCAGCAGCCCAAAGGACAGGGGGGAAAAACTGTTTTTT. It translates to CASSPKDRGEKLFF.

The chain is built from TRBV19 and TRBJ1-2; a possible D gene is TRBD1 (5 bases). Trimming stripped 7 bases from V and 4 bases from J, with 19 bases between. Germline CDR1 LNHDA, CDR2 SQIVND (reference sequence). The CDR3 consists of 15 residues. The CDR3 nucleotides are TGTGCCAGTACCCCCAGGACAAACGTTATCTATGGCTACACCTTC. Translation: CASTPRTNVIYGYTF.

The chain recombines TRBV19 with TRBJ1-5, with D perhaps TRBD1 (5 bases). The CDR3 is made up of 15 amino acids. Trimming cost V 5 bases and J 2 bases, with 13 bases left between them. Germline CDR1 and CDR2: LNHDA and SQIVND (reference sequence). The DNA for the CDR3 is TGTGCCAGTAGTGAAGGGGATCGTCGCAATCAGCCCCAGCATTTT. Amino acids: CASSEGDRRNQPQHF. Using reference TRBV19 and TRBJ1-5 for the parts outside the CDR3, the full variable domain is DGGITQSPKYLFRKEGQNVTLSCEQNLNHDAMYWYRQDPGQGLRLIYYSQIVNDFQKGDIAEGYSVSREKKESFPLTVTSAQKNPTAFYLCASSEGDRRNQPQHFGDGTRLSIL.

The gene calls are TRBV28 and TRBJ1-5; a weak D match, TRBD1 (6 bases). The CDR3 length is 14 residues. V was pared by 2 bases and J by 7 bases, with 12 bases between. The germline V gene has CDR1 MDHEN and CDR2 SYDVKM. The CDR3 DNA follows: TGTGCCAGCAGTTTAAGGGGGGGCTCCCAGCCCCAGCATTTT. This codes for CASSLRGGSQPQHF.

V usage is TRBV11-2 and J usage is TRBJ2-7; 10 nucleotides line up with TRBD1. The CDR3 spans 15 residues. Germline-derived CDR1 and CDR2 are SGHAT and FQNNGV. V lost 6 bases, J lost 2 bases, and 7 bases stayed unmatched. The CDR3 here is CASSLTGTGAYEQYF. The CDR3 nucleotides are TGTGCCAGCAGTTTAACCGGGACAGGGGCCTACGAGCAGTACTTC.

Here the CDR3 DNA reads TGTGCCAGCAGTTATTACAGGGGGAACACTGAAGCTTTCTTT. Protein product: CASSYYRGNTEAFF. The V gene is TRBV6-5, the J gene TRBJ1-1; 7 bases fit TRBD1. This CDR3 region has 14 residues. V shed 3 bases and J 1 base; nucleotides not matched to a gene: 2. Germline-derived CDR1 and CDR2 are MNHEY and SVGAGI.

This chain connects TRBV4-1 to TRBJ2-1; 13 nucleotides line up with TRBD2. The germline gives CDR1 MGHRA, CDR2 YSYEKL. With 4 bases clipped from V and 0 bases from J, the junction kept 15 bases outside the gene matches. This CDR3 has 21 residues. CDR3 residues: CASSPKPTSGGQVLSYNEQFF. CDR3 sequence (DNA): TGCGCCAGCAGCCCGAAACCGACTAGCGGGGGGCAAGTCCTCTCCTACAATGAGCAGTTCTTC.

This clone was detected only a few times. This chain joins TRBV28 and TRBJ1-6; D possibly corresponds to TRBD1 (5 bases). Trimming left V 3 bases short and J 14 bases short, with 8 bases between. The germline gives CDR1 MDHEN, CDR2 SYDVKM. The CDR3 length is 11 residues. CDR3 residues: CASSLGGSLHF. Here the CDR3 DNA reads TGTGCCAGCAGTTTGGGGGGTTCCCTCCACTTT.

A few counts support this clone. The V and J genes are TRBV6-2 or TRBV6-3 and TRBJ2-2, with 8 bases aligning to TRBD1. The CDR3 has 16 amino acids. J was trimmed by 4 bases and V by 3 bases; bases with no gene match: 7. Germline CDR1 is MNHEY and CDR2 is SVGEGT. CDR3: CASSYSADRVTGELFF. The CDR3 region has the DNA TGTGCCAGCAGTTATTCAGCGGACAGGGTCACCGGGGAGCTGTTTTTT.

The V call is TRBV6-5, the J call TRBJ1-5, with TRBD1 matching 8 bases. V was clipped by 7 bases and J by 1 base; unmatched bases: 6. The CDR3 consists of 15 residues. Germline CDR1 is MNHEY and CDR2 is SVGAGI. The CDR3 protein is CASNRQGLSNQPQHF. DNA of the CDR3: TGTGCCAGCAACCGACAGGGGTTGAGCAATCAGCCCCAGCATTTT.

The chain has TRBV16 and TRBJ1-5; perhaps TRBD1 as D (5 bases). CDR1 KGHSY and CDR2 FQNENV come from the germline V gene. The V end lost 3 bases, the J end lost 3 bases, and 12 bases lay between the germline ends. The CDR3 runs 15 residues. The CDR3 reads CASSHYPGPNQPQHF. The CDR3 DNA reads TGTGCCAGCAGCCATTATCCAGGGCCCAATCAGCCCCAGCATTTT.

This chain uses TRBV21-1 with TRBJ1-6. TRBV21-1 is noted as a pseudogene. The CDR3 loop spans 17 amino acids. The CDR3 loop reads CASITDFTSSYNSPLHF. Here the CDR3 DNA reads TGTGCCAGCATCACAGATTTTACTAGCTCCTATAATTCACCCCTCCACTTT.

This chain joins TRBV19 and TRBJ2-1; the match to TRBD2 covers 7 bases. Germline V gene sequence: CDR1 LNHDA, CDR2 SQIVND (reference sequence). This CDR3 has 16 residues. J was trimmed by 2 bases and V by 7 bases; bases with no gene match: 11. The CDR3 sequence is CASTRGEGSPYNEQFF. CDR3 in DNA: TGTGCCAGTACCAGAGGGGAGGGATCCCCCTACAATGAGCAGTTCTTC.

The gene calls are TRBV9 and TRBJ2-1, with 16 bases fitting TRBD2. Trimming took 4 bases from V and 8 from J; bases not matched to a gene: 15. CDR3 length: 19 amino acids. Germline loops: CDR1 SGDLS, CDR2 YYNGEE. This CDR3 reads CASSSSGTSGGAFIYEQFF. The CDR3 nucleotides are TGTGCCAGCAGCTCCTCCGGGACTAGCGGGGGGGCTTTTATTTATGAGCAGTTCTTC.

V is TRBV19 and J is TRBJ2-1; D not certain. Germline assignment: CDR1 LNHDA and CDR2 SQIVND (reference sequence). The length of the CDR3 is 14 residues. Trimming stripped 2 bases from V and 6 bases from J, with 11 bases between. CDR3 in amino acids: CASSISWATNEQFF. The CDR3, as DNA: TGTGCCAGTAGTATATCCTGGGCGACCAATGAGCAGTTCTTC.